This T cell receptor (beta chain) was sequenced during a study of T cell repertoires in cytomegalovirus infection (dated 2019 in TCRdb). Concerning the study at large: Donor HLA type was relevant to the analysis, because carriage of CMV infection together with the matching HLA type was indicated by public TCR beta signatures. The study at large found these results: In both this cohort and an independent roughly 350-donor cohort, the cumulative frequency of public TCR beta family members distinguished carriers of CMV infection plus the relevant HLA type. The ex vivo response was dominated by HLA-C-restricted CMV-specific TCR beta clonotypes, which also provided the single most frequent clonotype in two of eight donors.

From the cysteine up to the phenylalanine, the CDR3 has a length of 16 residues. Only CDR3 DNA is held: 48 bases, read in frame from base 1. V and J lose 2 bases and 3 bases, and a span of 16 bases separates them. The germline V gene (reference sequence) specifies LNHDA as CDR1 and SQIVND as CDR2. TCRdb lists the instrument as Illumina HiSeq 1500. TCRdb passed the public sequencing reads through fastp at Q25 and MiXCR, retaining productive beta sequences. All rows with the same CDR3 protein become a single entry with the most common DNA and genes. Counted in this sample were 200,000 to 300,000 distinct CDR3 sequences; roughly 6.5% of them appeared once. In total, the top ten clones hold around 6.5% of the sample. This clonotype was counted ten times or more. Its antigen target is currently unknown. Nothing much larger sits one base from this clone, and base qualities are not available.

Recombination linked TRBV19 to TRBJ1-2; confidence is insufficient to name the D gene. Material: PBMCs. The TCR originated in a human donor in good health (CMV status not recorded). Some clones in this sample may be carry-over from other donors' samples. For the CDR3, the sequence is CASSISSGKFDYGYTF. The DNA sequence is given as TGTGCCAGTAGTATATCTTCAGGAAAGTTCGACTATGGCTACACCTTC.